The entry that follows covers one T cell receptor (beta chain) sequence. The data derive from a study of Ad26.COV2.S vaccination and SARS-CoV-2 variants. V was trimmed by 4 bases and J by 4 bases, leaving 13 bases between them. The CDR3 length is 13 residues. The germline V gene has CDR1 SQVTM and CDR2 ANQGSEA. Stated treatment: some 20 received Ad26.COV2.S at low or high dose, single or two shots; about five received placebo; per-sample allocation not given. On day 63 after the first injection, vaccine and placebo recipients gave samples. It was an adult aged 18-55 years in Boston who was the donor. Sequencing used immunoSEQ multiplex PCR; TCRdb keeps in-frame clones, though not all of them. The sample lists 300,000 to 350,000 clones; roughly 90% were seen once.

The gene calls are TRBV29-1 and TRBJ1-1; D unresolved. The specimen comprised peripheral blood, sampled in a trial of Ad26.COV2.S vaccine versus placebo. The origin of this receptor is a person aged 18 to 65 who received the Ad26.COV2.S COVID-19 vaccine or a placebo. The CDR3 protein is CSVGGFGPTEAFF. In DNA, the CDR3 is TGCAGCGTTGGCGGCTTTGGGCCCACTGAAGCTTTCTTT.